This entry concerns a single TCR beta chain. Its specificity is not known. This entry is derived from a study of T cell responses to AZD1222 COVID-19 vaccine. Overall study results and limits: Among vaccine-associated CD4 TCRs, coverage spanned spike, with dominance at 160-218 and 743-854. The peak T cell response came first, and repertoires were sampled only after it. Targeting of unmutated variant regions was reportedly seen in nearly half of spike-specific TCRs.

Assay: immunoSEQ multiplex PCR; the TCRdb copy retains only in-frame clones and omits some. This table has approximately 100,000 clones, around 91% appearing once. The receptor comes from an adult in good health. The sequencing used peripheral blood, collected on day 0 of AZD1222 vaccination.

CDR3 sequence (DNA): TGTGCCAGCAGCTTAGATTCTACTGGCACAGATACGCAGTATTTT. Translated, it gives CASSLDSTGTDTQYF. The genes are TRBV7-8 and TRBJ2-3; D remains ambiguous. The CDR3 consists of 15 residues. Germline V gene sequence: CDR1 SGHVS, CDR2 FQNEAQ. Trimming took off 1 base at V and 1 base at J, with 9 bases between the two ends.